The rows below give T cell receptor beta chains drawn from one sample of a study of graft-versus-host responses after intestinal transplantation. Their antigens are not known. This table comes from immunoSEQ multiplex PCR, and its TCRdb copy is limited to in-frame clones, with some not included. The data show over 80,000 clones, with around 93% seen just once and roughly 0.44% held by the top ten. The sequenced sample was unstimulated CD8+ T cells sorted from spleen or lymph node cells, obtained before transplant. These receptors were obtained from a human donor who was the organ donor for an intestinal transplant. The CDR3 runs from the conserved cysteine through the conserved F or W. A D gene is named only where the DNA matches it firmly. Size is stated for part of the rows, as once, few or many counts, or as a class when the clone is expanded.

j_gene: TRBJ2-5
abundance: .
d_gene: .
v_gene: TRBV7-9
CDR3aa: CASSLVIRRGETQYF
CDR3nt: TGTGCCAGCAGCTTAGTCATTAGGCGGGGCGAGACCCAGTACTTC

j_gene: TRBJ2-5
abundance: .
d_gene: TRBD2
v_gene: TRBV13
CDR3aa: CASSLLPVAGGEEQYF
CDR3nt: TGTGCCAGCAGCTTACTCCCCGTAGCGGGGGGGGAAGAGCAGTACTTC

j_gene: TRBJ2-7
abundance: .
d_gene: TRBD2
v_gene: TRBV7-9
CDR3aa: CASSFSSGREQYF
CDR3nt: TGTGCCAGCAGCTTTTCATCCGGGAGGGAGCAGTACTTC

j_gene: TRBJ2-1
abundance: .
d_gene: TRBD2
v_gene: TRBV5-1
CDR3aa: CASSLGGGVPNEQFF
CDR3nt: TGCGCCAGCAGCTTGGGCGGGGGGGTCCCCAATGAGCAGTTCTTC

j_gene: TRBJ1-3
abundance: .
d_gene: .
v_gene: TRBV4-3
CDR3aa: CASSPSRSVGNTIYF
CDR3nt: TGCGCCAGCAGCCCCTCTCGGTCCGTGGGAAACACCATATATTTT

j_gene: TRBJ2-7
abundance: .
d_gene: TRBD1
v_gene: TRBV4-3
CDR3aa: CASSPGQGSHEQYF
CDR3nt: TGCGCCAGCAGCCCCGGACAGGGGTCCCACGAGCAGTACTTC

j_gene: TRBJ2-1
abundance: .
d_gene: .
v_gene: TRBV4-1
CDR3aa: CASSQELTGYNEQFF
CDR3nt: TGCGCCAGCAGCCAAGAACTGACAGGCTACAATGAGCAGTTCTTC

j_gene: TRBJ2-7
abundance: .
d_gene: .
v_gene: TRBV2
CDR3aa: CASSEGVGSYEQYF
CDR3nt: TGTGCCAGCAGTGAAGGCGTCGGCTCCTACGAGCAGTACTTC

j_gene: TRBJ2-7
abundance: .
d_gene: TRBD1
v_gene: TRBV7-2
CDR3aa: CASSKPRQGVKVFPYEQYF
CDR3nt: TGTGCCAGCAGCAAACCCCGACAGGGAGTCAAAGTGTTTCCCTACGAGCAGTACTTC

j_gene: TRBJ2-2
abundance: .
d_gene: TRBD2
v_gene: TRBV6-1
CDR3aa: CASSDPAGGGTGELFF
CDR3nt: TGTGCCAGCAGTGACCCGGCGGGGGGGGGTACCGGGGAGCTGTTTTTT

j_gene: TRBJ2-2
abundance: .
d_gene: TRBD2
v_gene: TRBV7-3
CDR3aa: CASSVAGGPGRELFF
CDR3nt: TGTGCCAGCAGCGTAGCGGGGGGGCCGGGCCGGGAGCTGTTTTTT

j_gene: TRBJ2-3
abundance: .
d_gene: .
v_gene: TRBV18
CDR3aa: CASSQLESPDTQYF
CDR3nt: TGTGCCAGCTCACAACTAGAATCTCCAGATACGCAGTATTTT

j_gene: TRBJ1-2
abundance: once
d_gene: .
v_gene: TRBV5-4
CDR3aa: CASSSWTGGDGYTF
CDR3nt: TGTGCCAGCAGCTCCTGGACGGGGGGTGATGGCTACACCTTC

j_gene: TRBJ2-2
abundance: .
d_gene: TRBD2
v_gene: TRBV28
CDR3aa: CASLREARPVTGELFF
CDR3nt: TGTGCCAGCCTGCGGGAGGCCAGGCCCGTTACCGGGGAGCTGTTTTTT

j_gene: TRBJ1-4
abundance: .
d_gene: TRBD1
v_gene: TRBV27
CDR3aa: CASSPPGGVGTDNEKLFF
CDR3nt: TGTGCCAGCAGTCCACCCGGGGGGGTCGGGACAGATAATGAAAAACTGTTTTTT

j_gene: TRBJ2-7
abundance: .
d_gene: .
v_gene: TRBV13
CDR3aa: CASSLGGSSYEQYF
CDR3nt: TGTGCCAGCAGCTTAGGGGGGAGCTCCTACGAGCAGTACTTC

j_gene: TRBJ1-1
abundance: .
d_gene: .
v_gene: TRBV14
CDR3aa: CASSPPGGFTEAFF
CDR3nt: TGTGCCAGCAGCCCCCCAGGAGGATTCACTGAAGCTTTCTTT

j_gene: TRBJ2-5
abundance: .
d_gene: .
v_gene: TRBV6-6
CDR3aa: CASSYRRLFQETQYF
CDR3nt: TGTGCCAGCAGTTACCGACGACTCTTCCAAGAGACCCAGTACTTC

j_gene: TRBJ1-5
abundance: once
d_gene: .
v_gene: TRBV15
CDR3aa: CATSRDNGFNQPQHF
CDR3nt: TGTGCCACCAGCAGAGATAACGGTTTCAATCAGCCCCAGCATTTT

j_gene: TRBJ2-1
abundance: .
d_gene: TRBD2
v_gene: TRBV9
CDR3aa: CASSVLGGRDEQFF
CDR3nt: TGTGCCAGCAGCGTACTGGGGGGGAGGGATGAGCAGTTCTTC

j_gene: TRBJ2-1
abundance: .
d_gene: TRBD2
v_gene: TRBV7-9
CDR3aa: CASSLRPDRGGRQFF
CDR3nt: TGTGCCAGCAGCTTACGGCCTGACCGCGGGGGACGGCAGTTCTTC

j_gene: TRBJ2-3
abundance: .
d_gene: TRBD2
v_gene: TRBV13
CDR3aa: CASSSRASGGAADTQYF
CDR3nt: TGTGCCAGCAGCAGTAGAGCTAGCGGGGGGGCCGCAGATACGCAGTATTTT

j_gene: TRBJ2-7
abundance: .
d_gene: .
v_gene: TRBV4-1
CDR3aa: CASSSDLAYEQYF
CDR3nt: TGCGCCAGCAGCTCAGACTTAGCGTACGAGCAGTACTTC

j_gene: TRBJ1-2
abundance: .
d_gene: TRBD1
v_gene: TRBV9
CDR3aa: CASSAGGTGSRGYTF
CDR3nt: TGTGCCAGCAGCGCGGGGGGGACAGGGAGTCGAGGCTACACCTTC

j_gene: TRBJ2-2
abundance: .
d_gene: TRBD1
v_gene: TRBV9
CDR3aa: CASSRQGLPGELFF
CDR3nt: TGTGCCAGCAGCCGACAGGGTCTTCCCGGGGAGCTGTTTTTT

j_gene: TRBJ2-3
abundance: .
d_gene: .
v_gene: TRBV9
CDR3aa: CASRQGEKDTQYF
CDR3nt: TGTGCCAGCAGACAGGGAGAAAAGGATACGCAGTATTTT

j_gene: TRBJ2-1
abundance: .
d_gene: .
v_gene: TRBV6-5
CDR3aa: CASSQGQSYNEQFF
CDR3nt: TGTGCCAGCAGTCAGGGCCAATCCTACAATGAGCAGTTCTTC

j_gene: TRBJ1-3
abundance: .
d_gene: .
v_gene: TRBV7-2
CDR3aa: CASSSRQAEQRDTIYF
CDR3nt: TGTGCCAGCAGCTCCCGACAGGCGGAACAGAGAGACACCATATATTTT

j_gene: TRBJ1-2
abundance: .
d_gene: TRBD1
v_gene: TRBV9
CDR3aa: CASSATGGNYGYTF
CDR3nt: TGTGCCAGCAGCGCTACAGGGGGAAACTATGGCTACACCTTC

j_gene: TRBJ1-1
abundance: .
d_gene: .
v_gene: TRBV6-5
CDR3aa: CASSWGGGTEAFF
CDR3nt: TGTGCCAGCAGTTGGGGAGGCGGCACTGAAGCTTTCTTT

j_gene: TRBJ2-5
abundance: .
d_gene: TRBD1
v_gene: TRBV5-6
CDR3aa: CASSPGQGQETQYF
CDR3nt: TGTGCCAGCAGCCCTGGACAGGGCCAAGAGACCCAGTACTTC

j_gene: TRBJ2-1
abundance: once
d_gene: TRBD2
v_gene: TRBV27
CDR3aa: CASSYQRGGDGGQFF
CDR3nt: TGTGCCAGCAGCTACCAGCGGGGGGGCGACGGGGGGCAGTTCTTC

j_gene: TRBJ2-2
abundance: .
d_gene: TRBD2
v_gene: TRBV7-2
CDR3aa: CASRQTSGGRTGELFF
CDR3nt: TGTGCCAGCAGACAAACTAGCGGGGGGCGAACCGGGGAGCTGTTTTTT

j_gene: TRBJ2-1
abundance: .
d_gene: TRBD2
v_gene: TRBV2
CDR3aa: CASREGTSGGHEQFF
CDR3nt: TGTGCCAGCAGAGAAGGGACTAGCGGGGGCCATGAGCAGTTCTTC

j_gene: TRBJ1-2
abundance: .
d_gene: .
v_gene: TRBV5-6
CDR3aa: CASSSRDMGGYTF
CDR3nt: TGTGCCAGCAGCTCCCGGGACATGGGTGGCTACACCTTC

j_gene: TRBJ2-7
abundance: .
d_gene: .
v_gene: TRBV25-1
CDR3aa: CASSERGNLDEQYF
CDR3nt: TGTGCCAGCAGTGAAAGAGGGAACCTGGACGAGCAGTACTTC

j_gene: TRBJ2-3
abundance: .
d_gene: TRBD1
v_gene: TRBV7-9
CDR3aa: CASSLQGVVDTQYF
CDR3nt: TGTGCCAGCAGCTTACAGGGGGTGGTCGATACGCAGTATTTT

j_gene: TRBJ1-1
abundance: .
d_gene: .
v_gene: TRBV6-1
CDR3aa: CASTKSTEILEAFF
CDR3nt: TGTGCCAGCACTAAGTCGACGGAGATCCTTGAAGCTTTCTTT

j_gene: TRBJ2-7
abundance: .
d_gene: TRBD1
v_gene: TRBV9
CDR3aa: CASSVRDSPYEQYF
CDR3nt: TGTGCCAGCAGCGTACGGGACAGCCCCTACGAGCAGTACTTC

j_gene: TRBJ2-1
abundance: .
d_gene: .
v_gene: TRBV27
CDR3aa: CASSFVFDNEQFF
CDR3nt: TGTGCCAGCAGTTTTGTATTTGACAATGAGCAGTTCTTC

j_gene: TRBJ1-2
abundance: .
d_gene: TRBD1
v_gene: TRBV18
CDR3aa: CASSRGSGTGEGYTF
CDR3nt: TGTGCCAGCTCACGAGGTAGCGGGACAGGGGAAGGCTACACCTTC

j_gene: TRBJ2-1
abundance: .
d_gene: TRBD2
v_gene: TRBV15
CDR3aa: CATSRGGGSSYNEQFF
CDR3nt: TGTGCCACCAGCAGAGGGGGGGGGAGCTCCTACAATGAGCAGTTCTTC

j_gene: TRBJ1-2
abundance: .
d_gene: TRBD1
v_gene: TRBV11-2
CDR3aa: CASSQTGTEYGYTF
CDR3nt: TGTGCCAGCAGCCAAACCGGGACAGAGTATGGCTACACCTTC

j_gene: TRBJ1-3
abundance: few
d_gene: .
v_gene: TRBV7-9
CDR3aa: CASTGVGNTIYF
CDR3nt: TGTGCCAGCACAGGGGTCGGAAACACCATATATTTT

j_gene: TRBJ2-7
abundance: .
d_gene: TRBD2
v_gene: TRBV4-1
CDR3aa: CASSQEPSGSYRYEQYF
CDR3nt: TGCGCCAGCAGCCAAGAACCTAGCGGGTCTTACCGCTACGAGCAGTACTTC

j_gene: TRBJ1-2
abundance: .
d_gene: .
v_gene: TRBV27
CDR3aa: CASSMTGAYGYTF
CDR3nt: TGTGCCAGCAGCATGACAGGAGCCTATGGCTACACCTTC

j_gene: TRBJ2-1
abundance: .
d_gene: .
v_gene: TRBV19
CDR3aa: CATALRGNRDEQFF
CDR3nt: TGTGCCACAGCCCTGAGGGGGAATCGGGATGAGCAGTTCTTC

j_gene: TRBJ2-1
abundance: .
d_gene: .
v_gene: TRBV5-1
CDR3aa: CASSPERIYNEQFF
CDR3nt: TGCGCCAGCAGCCCTGAGCGGATTTACAATGAGCAGTTCTTC

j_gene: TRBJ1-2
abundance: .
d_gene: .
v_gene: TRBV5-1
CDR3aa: CASSLAGDGYTF
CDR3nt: TGCGCCAGCAGCTTGGCGGGGGATGGCTACACCTTC

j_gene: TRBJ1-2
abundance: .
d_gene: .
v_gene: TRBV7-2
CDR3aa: CASTFLEHKYGYTF
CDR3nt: TGTGCCAGCACCTTCCTAGAACATAAATATGGCTACACCTTC

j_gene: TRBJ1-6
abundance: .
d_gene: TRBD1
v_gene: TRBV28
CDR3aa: CASSSPKSTGAYNSPLHF
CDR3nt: TGTGCCAGCAGTTCCCCAAAATCCACAGGGGCCTATAATTCACCCCTCCACTTT

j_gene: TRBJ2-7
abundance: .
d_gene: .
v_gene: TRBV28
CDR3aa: CASSLVADQGYEQYF
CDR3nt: TGTGCCAGCAGTTTGGTGGCGGATCAGGGGTACGAGCAGTACTTC

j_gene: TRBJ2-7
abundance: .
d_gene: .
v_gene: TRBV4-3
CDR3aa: CASSQMPGSSYEQYF
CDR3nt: TGCGCCAGCAGCCAGATGCCCGGGAGCTCCTACGAGCAGTACTTC

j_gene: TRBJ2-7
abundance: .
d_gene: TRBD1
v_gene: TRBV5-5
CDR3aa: CASSLAGTGIFYEQYF
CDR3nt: TGTGCCAGCAGCTTGGCCGGGACAGGGATATTCTACGAGCAGTACTTC

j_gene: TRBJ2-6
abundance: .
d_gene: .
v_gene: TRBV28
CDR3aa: CASSQLPGANVLTF
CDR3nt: TGTGCCAGCAGTCAACTCCCCGGGGCCAACGTCCTGACTTTC